This is a list of T cell receptor beta chains from one sample in a study of control samples from healthy donors and cancer patients. Generated by immunoSEQ multiplex PCR, the TCRdb table keeps only in-frame clones and is missing some. The top ten clones hold 15% to 20% of a sample with around 100,000 clones, roughly 87% of them seen once. The sequenced material came from blood. All receptors come from a woman aged 45-65 years in good health. The CDR3 runs from the conserved cysteine through the conserved F or W.

v_gene,CDR3aa
TRBV5-6,CASSRTTDNYGYTF
TRBV13,CASSSRPQGSHSPLHF
TRBV24-1,CATSVGQGANEQFF
TRBV19,CASSRGTATYEQYF
TRBV4-3,CASSQDQASGGYTF
TRBV2,CASNTGSPNQPQHF
TRBV6-5,CASSYEGPTYNEQFF
TRBV16,CASSQQGSNSPLHF
TRBV30,CAGESHTQYF
TRBV4-1,CASSQLLAGETQYF
TRBV27,CASRRQGSSYEQYF
TRBV12-3/TRBV12-4,CASSRGLYEQYF
TRBV6-6,CASGGALGEKLFF
TRBV28,CASKGARAGTDTQYF
TRBV18,CASSTGVGPNQPQHF
TRBV29-1,CSGTDMNTEAFF
TRBV19,CASRVPIAGGNEQFF
TRBV11-2,CASSLEGRFPGNTIYF
TRBV7-8,CASSLLWGESGYTF
TRBV19,CASQESGGLGTEAFF
TRBV7-2,CASSLAGANILQPQHF
TRBV30,CAWVLGLGNSPLHF
TRBV6-5,CASFAYGYTF
TRBV29-1,CSVGGGRGGYNEQFF
TRBV7-8,CASSNYRADTQYF
TRBV18,CASSPPGSGGAVGEQFF
TRBV7-9,CASSLASVRERTGELFF
TRBV9,CASSVNRGGYTF
TRBV24-1,CATSDLFSQETQYF
TRBV4-1,CASSQAYSGYTF
TRBV4-3,CASSQDGQGEQPQHF
TRBV6-5,CASSLTVNTEAFF
TRBV25-1,CASSGTGWETQYF
TRBV5-1,CASSPSPVWEQYF
TRBV9,CASSVEWELSYEQYF
TRBV18,CASSNTRSYNEQFF
TRBV15,CATSTARGARFEQFF
TRBV7-3,CASSLNALAGELFF
TRBV27,CASSLGTVPNYGYTF
TRBV3-1/TRBV3-2,CASSPPGPNRDTQYF
TRBV3-1/TRBV3-2,CATGRGTNTIYF
TRBV7-6,CASSLVTSPYNEQFF
TRBV15,CATSRDVGYGYTF
TRBV10-1,CASSPPGREKLFF
TRBV7-8,CASSPKRDTQYF
TRBV10-2,CASSESREQFF
TRBV4-3,CASSKTLPSMGDTQYF
TRBV14,CASSHARGNGYTF
TRBV5-4,CASSGGTATNTGELFF
TRBV6-4,CASSDGGGGTDTQYF
TRBV5-1,CASSLEQVTLKTDTQYF
TRBV23-1,CASSQSLVMDSGAFF
TRBV2,CASRDRQRGTEAFF